The 30 T cell receptor beta chains below come from one sample, sequenced in a study of T-cell reconstitution after alpha-beta-depleted transplantation in children. This sample's TCRbeta library carried unique molecular identifier barcodes. TCRdb processed the PCR reads anew with MiXCR; each CDR3 protein has one entry. The table has around 80,000 distinct CDR3 sequences, about a sixth seen once. Source: PBMCs, mostly from graft donor cells, taken 360 days after TCRalphabeta/CD19-depleted stem cell transplant. Receptors originate from a male patient between 2 and 10 years old who had a stem cell transplant for acute lymphoblastic leukemia, so the T cells may come from the graft donor.

This clonotype is medium-sized (0.01 to 0.1%) in the sample. The chain is built from TRBV12-3 or TRBV12-4 and TRBJ2-7; D is perhaps TRBD1 (6 bases). The CDR3 contains 15 residues. The V end was cut by 5 bases, the J end by 2 bases, with 16 bases between. Here the CDR3 reads CASSTSGARTYEQYF. The CDR3 nucleotides read TGTGCCAGCAGTACGTCAGGGGCCCGCACCTACGAGCAGTACTTC.

In its sample, this clonotype was seen many times. The rearrangement joins TRBV5-1 to TRBJ2-7; 10 bases fit TRBD1. With V trimmed by 3 bases and J by 1 base, 4 bases remained unmatched. CDR3 length equals 15 residues. Germline V gives CDR1 SGHRS, CDR2 YFSETQ. CDR3 in amino acids: CASSSRDRGSYEQYF. CDR3 coding DNA: TGCGCCAGCAGCTCCCGGGACAGGGGATCCTACGAGCAGTACTTC.

This clonotype turned up a few times. CDR3 nucleotides: TGTGCCAGCAGCGTAGCTGGCAACTCCTACAATGAGCAGTTCTTC. This sequence encodes CASSVAGNSYNEQFF. V and J are TRBV9 and TRBJ2-1; the D is unclear. The CDR3 is 15 residues long. Trimming pared 0 bases from V and 0 bases from J, leaving 7 bases between. The germline CDR1 and CDR2 sequences are SGDLS and YYNGEE. The variable domain in full, with the rest retrieved from reference TRBV9 and TRBJ2-1, is DSGVTQTPKHLITATGQRVTLRCSPRSGDLSVYWYQQSLDQGLQFLIQYYNGEERAKGNILERFSAQQFPDLHSELNLSSLELGDSALYFCASSVAGNSYNEQFFGPGTRLTVL.

This clonotype came up many times. V usage is TRBV20-1 and J usage is TRBJ2-4; D perhaps matches TRBD2 (5 bases). Germline V lookup: CDR1 DFQATT, CDR2 SNEGSKA (reference sequence). Trimming removed 1 base from V and 1 base from J, with 20 bases in between. This CDR3 is built from 18 residues. The CDR3 protein is CSARVGVNNRLAKNIQYF. Here the CDR3 DNA reads TGCAGTGCTAGAGTGGGAGTCAATAACCGTCTCGCCAAAAACATTCAGTACTTC.

This clonotype has more than one count but fewer than ten. V and J are TRBV6-4 and TRBJ2-1; 8 nucleotides align to TRBD2. CDR3 size: 14 residues. The V gene end was trimmed by 6 bases and the J gene end by 8 bases; junction bases not matched to a gene: 9. CDR1 is MRHNA, CDR2 SNTAGT, per germline. CDR3 in DNA: TGTGCCAGCAGCACCGGGACTAGTATCGATGAGCAGTTCTTC. This gives the protein CASSTGTSIDEQFF.

The chain joins TRBV7-9 to TRBJ2-5; 8 nucleotides line up with TRBD1. Germline V gene lookup returns CDR1 SEHNR and CDR2 FQNEAQ (reference sequence). J gave up 4 bases and V 5 bases, and 9 bases lay outside the gene matches. This CDR3 has 15 residues. The CDR3 loop reads CASSLRTGNPETQYF. The CDR3 DNA follows: TGTGCCAGCAGCCTACGGACAGGGAACCCAGAGACCCAGTACTTC.

This clonotype has just a few counts. The rearrangement joins TRBV5-5 to TRBJ2-5; TRBD2 matches 7 bases. The CDR3 consists of 14 residues. Germline V CDR1 and CDR2: SGHKS, YYEKEE (reference sequence). Trimming at V came to 4 bases and at J to 5 bases, leaving 8 bases not matched to a gene. DNA for the CDR3: TGTGCCAGCAGCGGGACTATCCTCAGTGAGACCCAGTACTTC. Translated: CASSGTILSETQYF.

The rearrangement joins TRBV27 to TRBJ2-5; D is ambiguous. V gave up 8 bases and J gave up 1 base, with 14 bases separating them. This CDR3 contains 14 residues. Germline CDR1 reads MNHEY; CDR2 reads SMNVEV (reference sequence). The CDR3 spells CASAIYSSQETQYF. The CDR3 coding sequence is TGTGCCAGCGCTATCTATAGCAGCCAAGAGACCCAGTACTTC.

This chain joins TRBV10-1 and TRBJ2-5, with 9 bases identical to TRBD1. Germline V gene data show CDR1 as WNHNN and CDR2 as SYGVQD (reference sequence). Losses at the gene ends were 1 base for V and 3 bases for J; bases not matched to a gene: 3. The CDR3 is 15 amino acids. The CDR3 DNA reads as TGCGCCAGCAGTGAGTTCGGGACAGGGAAAGAGACCCAGTACTTC. Translating it yields CASSEFGTGKETQYF.

The table lists this clonotype with a few counts. V and J are TRBV5-1 and TRBJ2-1; 9 bases line up with TRBD2. Germline CDR1 is SGHRS and CDR2 is YFSETQ. Unmatched junction bases numbered 4, after V lost 4 bases and J lost 2 bases. The CDR3 contains 15 residues. The CDR3 loop is CASSPRTSAYNEQFF. The CDR3 DNA follows: TGCGCCAGCAGCCCACGGACTAGCGCCTACAATGAGCAGTTCTTC.

This clonotype has more than one count but fewer than ten. The gene calls are TRBV20-1 and TRBJ2-2; 7 bases line up with TRBD2. V was pared by 0 bases and J by 7 bases, with 5 bases of the junction left unmatched. The CDR3 has 14 amino acids. Germline V gene sequence: CDR1 DFQATT, CDR2 SNEGSKA (reference sequence). As DNA, the CDR3 is TGCAGTGCTAGAGATCGCGGGAGAGGCGGGGAGCTGTTTTTT. Translating it yields CSARDRGRGGELFF.

This clonotype has ten or more counts. V usage is TRBV12-3 or TRBV12-4 and J usage is TRBJ2-5, with no clear D. The V end lost 9 bases, the J end lost 5 bases, and 22 bases lay between the germline ends. This CDR3 has 15 residues. The CDR3 coding sequence is TGTGCCAGTAGTACCAAAGAGCTACCCCCGGAGACCCAGTACTTC. This encodes CASSTKELPPETQYF.

This clonotype has a count of ten or more. The rearrangement joins TRBV10-3 to TRBJ1-1; D may be TRBD1 (6 bases). The ends were cut back, 8 bases at V and 5 bases at J, with 15 bases in the middle. Germline values: CDR1 ENHRY, CDR2 SYGVKD. The CDR3 extends over 13 amino acids. CDR3 residues: CAIFDRTGTEAFF. In DNA form, the CDR3 reads TGTGCCATCTTCGACAGGACGGGGACTGAAGCTTTCTTT.

This clonotype appeared a few times. CDR3 residues: CASSQGANGQYF. The CDR3 DNA reads as TGTGCCAGCAGCCAAGGTGCTAACGGACAGTACTTC. The V call is TRBV3-1, the J call TRBJ2-7; D remains unclear. The V and J ends lost 1 base and 10 bases respectively, with 11 bases between them. This CDR3 has 12 amino acids. Germline CDR1 and CDR2: LGHDT and YNNKEL (reference sequence).

This clonotype was seen a handful of times. The rearrangement joins TRBV10-3 to TRBJ2-7, with D perhaps matching TRBD2 (6 bases). V was shortened by 3 bases and J by 1 base, with 16 bases between the two germline ends. The CDR3 extends over 16 amino acids. The germline V gene has CDR1 ENHRY and CDR2 SYGVKD. For the CDR3, the DNA is TGTGCCATCAGTGATTTGGCGGGGCGAGTATCCTACGAGCAGTACTTC. Its protein is CAISDLAGRVSYEQYF.

For the CDR3, the DNA is TGTGCCAGCAGTGCGTCTAGCGGAGGCAATGAGCAGTTCTTC. Translating it yields CASSASSGGNEQFF. The V and J genes are TRBV2 and TRBJ2-1; 7 bases match TRBD2. This CDR3 contains 14 residues. The junction had 6 bases not matched to a gene; V was cut back by 4 bases and J by 6 bases. Per germline, CDR1 SNHLY and CDR2 FYNNEI. Full variable domain (rest looked up from reference TRBV2 and TRBJ2-1): EPEVTQTPSHQVTQMGQEVILRCVPISNHLYFYWYRQILGQKVEFLVSFYNNEISEKSEIFDDQFSVERPDGSNFTLKIRSTKLEDSAMYFCASSASSGGNEQFFGPGTRLTVL.

This clonotype was seen only a few times. This chain uses TRBV10-3 with TRBJ2-2; D tentatively reads TRBD1 or TRBD2 (5 bases each). Trimming removed 5 bases at V and 2 bases at J, with 15 bases between. Germline-derived CDR1 and CDR2 are ENHRY and SYGVKD. The CDR3 contains 16 residues. The CDR3 spells CAISRWDGPNTGELFF. In DNA, the CDR3 is TGTGCCATCAGTCGGTGGGACGGTCCTAACACCGGGGAGCTGTTTTTT.

This clonotype was seen at least ten times. The chain is built from TRBV7-9 and TRBJ1-2; perhaps TRBD1 as D (5 bases). The CDR3 extends over 15 amino acids. V gave up 2 bases and J gave up 4 bases, with 14 bases separating them. The germline V gene has CDR1 SEHNR and CDR2 FQNEAQ (reference sequence). The CDR3 here is CASSLSRTTLYGYTF. CDR3 coding DNA: TGTGCCAGCAGCTTATCCCGGACAACCCTCTATGGCTACACCTTC.

In its sample, this clonotype was seen a few times. The chain recombines TRBV12-3 or TRBV12-4 with TRBJ2-2; D remains ambiguous. V dropped 5 bases and J dropped 5 bases, with 9 bases sitting between them. This CDR3 is 13 amino acids long. The CDR3 region is CASSPDRTGELFF. The CDR3 DNA is TGTGCCAGCAGTCCGGACCGGACCGGGGAGCTGTTTTTT.

There are a few counts of this clonotype. The chain uses TRBV9 and TRBJ1-2; D unclear. CDR1 SGDLS and CDR2 YYNGEE come from the germline V gene. Trimming cost V 4 bases and J 5 bases, with 18 bases left between them. The CDR3 runs to 15 residues. The CDR3 coding sequence is TGTGCCAGCAGCTTTGGACTCTTTCAAGCTTATGGCTACACCTTC. The encoded protein is CASSFGLFQAYGYTF.

This clonotype was seen a handful of times. The chain links TRBV5-4 to TRBJ2-5, with D possibly TRBD2 on 5 matching bases. V was pared by 0 bases and J by 5 bases, with 26 bases between. CDR3 size: 19 residues. Looked up from germline, CDR1 is SGHNT and CDR2 is YYREEE (reference sequence). CDR3 protein: CASSLVRFTLTERGETQYF. DNA for the CDR3: TGTGCCAGCAGCTTGGTTAGGTTCACGTTGACGGAGCGAGGGGAGACCCAGTACTTC.

This clonotype was detected only a few times. The J gene is TRBJ1-2, the V gene TRBV7-9; D is unresolved. This CDR3 spans 14 amino acids. The germline gives CDR1 SEHNR, CDR2 FQNEAQ (reference sequence). Trimming cost V 7 bases and J 5 bases, with 17 bases left between them. CDR3 amino acids: CASTLTSRSYGYTF. Here the CDR3 DNA reads TGTGCCAGCACCCTGACCTCAAGATCGTATGGCTACACCTTC.

This clonotype showed up many times. The J gene is TRBJ2-2, the V gene TRBV7-8; D may be TRBD2 (7 bases). Germline V gives CDR1 SGHVS, CDR2 FQNEAQ. V was cut by 5 bases and J by 3 bases, with 13 bases left in between. This CDR3 is 15 amino acids long. The CDR3 spells CASSRRGGHTGELFF. The CDR3 DNA reads TGTGCCAGCAGCCGCCGCGGGGGCCACACCGGGGAGCTGTTTTTT.

The V call is TRBV7-9, the J call TRBJ2-3, with D perhaps matching TRBD1 (5 bases). Germline values: CDR1 SEHNR, CDR2 FQNEAQ (reference sequence). This CDR3 contains 13 residues. V was shortened by 6 bases and J by 7 bases, with 14 bases between the two germline ends. CDR3 sequence (DNA): TGTGCCAGCAGAAAGATTCAGGGTTATACGCAGTATTTT. This encodes CASRKIQGYTQYF.

This clonotype was counted between two and nine times. The chain links TRBV28 to TRBJ1-5; a possible D gene is TRBD1 (5 bases). The germline gives CDR1 MDHEN, CDR2 SYDVKM. CDR3 length: 12 residues. The V end lost 6 bases, the J end lost 4 bases, and 7 bases lay between the germline ends. CDR3 in amino acids: CASRNRNQPQHF. The CDR3 DNA reads TGTGCCAGCAGAAACAGGAATCAGCCCCAGCATTTT.

CDR3 in amino acids: CASSLGELANVLTF. The CDR3 DNA is TGTGCCAGCAGCTTAGGGGAGTTGGCCAACGTCCTGACTTTC. This rearrangement joins TRBV7-9 to TRBJ2-6; weak D call: TRBD2 (5 bases). This CDR3 has 14 residues. Trimming removed 1 base from V and 6 bases from J, with 7 bases in between. Germline loops: CDR1 SEHNR, CDR2 FQNEAQ (reference sequence).

This clonotype was observed at least ten times. J is TRBJ1-1 and V is TRBV24-1, with 9 bases that match TRBD1. The V and J ends lost 1 base and 4 bases, in that order; junction bases with no gene match: 18. Germline CDR1 reads KGHDR; CDR2 reads SFDVKD. The CDR3 totals 20 residues. Here the CDR3 reads CATSDFPLTGGFRSGTEAFF. DNA of the CDR3: TGTGCCACCAGTGATTTCCCCTTAACAGGGGGCTTTAGAAGTGGCACTGAAGCTTTCTTT.

In this sample, this clonotype turned up a few times. The CDR3 loop reads CSVVDWSSYNEQFF. CDR3 sequence (DNA): TGCAGTGTGGTCGACTGGAGCTCCTACAATGAGCAGTTCTTC. The V call is TRBV20-1, the J call TRBJ2-1, with unresolved D. CDR1 is DFQATT, CDR2 SNEGSKA, per germline (reference sequence). The length of the CDR3 is 14 residues. The V end lost 7 bases, the J end lost 0 bases, and 13 bases lay between the germline ends.

The chain couples TRBV7-9 to TRBJ2-2; D remains unclear. Germline lookup yields CDR1 SEHNR and CDR2 FQNEAQ (reference sequence). Trimming pared 3 bases from V and 3 bases from J, leaving 8 bases between. The CDR3 contains 14 residues. The CDR3 DNA follows: TGTGCCAGCAGCTTGAAGGGTCACACCGGGGAGCTGTTTTTT. It is translated as CASSLKGHTGELFF.

The V and J genes are TRBV11-2 and TRBJ2-5; D uncertain. The CDR3 extends over 13 amino acids. The germline V gene encodes CDR1 SGHAT and CDR2 FQNNGV. The ends were cut back, 3 bases at V and 0 bases at J, with 5 bases in the middle. This CDR3 reads CASSFPNQETQYF. CDR3 nucleotides: TGTGCCAGCAGCTTCCCCAACCAAGAGACCCAGTACTTC.